This T cell receptor (beta chain) was profiled in a study of sequential checkpoint blockade in melanoma. Whole-study context: Twenty-two patients had tumor biopsies before treatment and at week 13.

This CDR3 comprises 15 residues. CDR1 is SGHVS, CDR2 FNYEAQ, per germline. V was clipped by 5 bases and J by 4 bases, with 15 bases between them. The assay was immunoSEQ multiplex PCR, and TCRdb's table has in-frame clones only and misses some. Of around 5,000 clones in the sample, approximately 30% were seen once. Treatment given: randomized to nivolumab then ipilimumab (arm A) or the reverse (arm B). Patients had received no earlier DNA-damaging chemotherapy. The sample in question was tumor tissue (inferred from file names), obtained from a patient given nivolumab and ipilimumab in sequence. The source is a human donor with melanoma. The chain employs TRBV7-6 and TRBJ2-4; D perhaps matches TRBD1 (6 bases). CDR3 DNA: TGTGCCAGCAGCCAAGAGTGGCAGGGGAAAAACATTCAGTACTTC. Translating it yields CASSQEWQGKNIQYF.